The source of this TCR beta chain is a study of CD8 T cells in ankylosing spondylitis. Findings and limits, study-wide: Reactive arthritis synovial fluid and blood previously showed some of these motif variants. Researchers reportedly found disease-linked clones significantly enriched in matched ankylosing spondylitis synovial fluid. The authors found the disease-linked clones to be CD8+ and relatively rare in peripheral blood. A motif in TCR beta, a set of about 8 highly homologous variants, appeared characteristic of ankylosing spondylitis blood.

A note on this clonotype: Its antigen is not known.

Making use of molecular barcodes, quantitative 5'-RACE generated TCR beta libraries. Each CDR3 protein gets one entry after TCRdb re-called the 5' RACE reads with MiXCR. This table holds fewer than 750,000 distinct CDR3 sequences, 15% to 20% found once. This CDR3 comprises 13 residues. Germline V lookup: CDR1 SSHAT, CDR2 FNYEAQ (reference sequence). The rearrangement uses TRBV7-7 and TRBJ2-4; 7 bases fit TRBD2. Input material: blood, either unsorted or a sorted T cell fraction (not recorded which). This sequence was found in a male donor with ankylosing spondylitis. CDR3 sequence reads: CASPPRGEDIQYF. Written as DNA, the CDR3 is TGTGCTAGCCCGCCCCGGGGGGAGGACATTCAGTACTTC.